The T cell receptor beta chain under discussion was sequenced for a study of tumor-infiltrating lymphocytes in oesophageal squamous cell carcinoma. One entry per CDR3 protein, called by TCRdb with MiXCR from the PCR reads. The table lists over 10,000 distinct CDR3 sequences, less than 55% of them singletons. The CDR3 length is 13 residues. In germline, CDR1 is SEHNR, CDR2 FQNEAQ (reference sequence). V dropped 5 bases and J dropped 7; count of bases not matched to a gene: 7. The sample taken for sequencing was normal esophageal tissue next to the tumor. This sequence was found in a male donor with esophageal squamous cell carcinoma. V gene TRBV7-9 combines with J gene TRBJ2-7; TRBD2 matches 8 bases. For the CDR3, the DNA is TGTGCCAGCAGCGTGGGACTAGTTAATGAGCAGTACTTC. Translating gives CASSVGLVNEQYF.